The T cell receptor (beta chain) under discussion was sequenced for a study of blood T cell repertoires in COVID-19. The wider study: Whether acute or convalescent, the COVID-19 samples came from the United States, Italy and Spain. The cDNA or gDNA used as material had been derived from T cells, B-cell-depleted T cells, or PBMCs.

The authors' processing: Amplified reference gene primers provided the basis for estimating nucleated cell counts. Repertoires were generated with immunoSEQ multiplex PCR, while TCRdb's copy carries only in-frame clones and drops some. V, J and clone size derive from that table, while D and trimming were established from the DNA sequence. The repertoire holds some 22,000 clones, with 70% to 90% as singletons. The CDR3 length is 16 residues. Losses at the gene ends were 3 bases for V and 3 bases for J; bases not matched to a gene: 5. Germline V gene data show CDR1 as SGHNT and CDR2 as YENEEA. Sequenced material: peripheral blood. The clonotype was recovered from a woman of 80 years or more with acute or convalescent COVID-19. The V call is TRBV11-3, the J call TRBJ2-1, with 10 bases fitting TRBD1. The CDR3 sequence: CASSFNDRGLYNEQFF. The DNA for the CDR3 is TGTGCCAGCAGCTTCAACGACAGGGGGCTCTACAATGAGCAGTTCTTC. Drawing the rest from reference TRBV11-3 and TRBJ2-1, the complete variable domain is EAGVVQSPRYKIIEKKQPVAFWCNPISGHNTLYWYLQNLGQGPELLIRYENEEAVDDSQLPKDRFSAERLKGVDSTLKIQPAELGDSAVYLCASSFNDRGLYNEQFFGPGTRLTVL.